These 31 T cell receptor beta chains originate from one sample sequenced in a study of shared clonotypes between healthy human individuals. Clones were sequenced by immunoSEQ multiplex PCR, and TCRdb holds only the in-frame ones, with some missing. The sample yields about 2.3 million clones, approximately 95% seen once. Sequencing input: naive CD4+ T cells from PBMCs. Subset defined: CD45RA+ positively selected. These receptors came from a young man in good health. Some clones in this sample may be carry-over from other donors' samples.

A few counts support this clone. The sample contains more than one DNA sequence encoding this CDR3. This chain connects TRBV2 to TRBJ2-7, with D unclear. V lost 8 bases and J 3 bases, leaving 2 bases between the germline ends. Germline V lookup: CDR1 SNHLY, CDR2 FYNNEI. This CDR3 spans 9 amino acids. The CDR3 nucleotides are TGTGCCAGCGGCTACGAGCAGTACTTC. As protein: CASGYEQYF.

The gene calls are TRBV7-8 and TRBJ2-7; TRBD2 might be the D (6 bases). The CDR3 is made up of 20 amino acids. Per germline, CDR1 SGHVS and CDR2 FQNEAQ. Trimming cost V 5 bases and J 1 base, with 30 bases left between them. The CDR3 sequence: CASSLRGWGDHGEHSYEQYF. In DNA form, the CDR3 reads TGTGCCAGCAGCCTACGGGGTTGGGGGGATCATGGCGAACATTCCTACGAGCAGTACTTC.

This chain joins TRBV7-3 and TRBJ2-5; 12 positions match TRBD2. In germline, CDR1 is SGHTA, CDR2 FQGTGA. The CDR3 has 15 residues. V was pared by 5 bases and J by 5 bases, with 6 bases of the junction left unmatched. CDR3 nucleotide sequence: TGTGCCAGCAGCCCGACTAGCGGGAGTAGGGAGACCCAGTACTTC. It is translated as CASSPTSGSRETQYF. The full variable domain, with the rest looked up from reference TRBV7-3 and TRBJ2-5, is GAGVSQTPSNKVTEKGKYVELRCDPISGHTALYWYRQSLGQGPEFLIYFQGTGAADDSGLPNDRFFAVRPEGSVSTLKIQRTERGDSAVYLCASSPTSGSRETQYFGPGTRLLVL.

The rearrangement uses TRBV30 and TRBJ1-1; D unresolved. Looked up from germline, CDR1 is GTSNPN and CDR2 is SVGIG (reference sequence). CDR3 length: 11 residues. The germline V and J ends were trimmed by 0 bases and 8 bases, with 7 bases remaining between them. The CDR3 protein is CAWSVGREAFF. For the CDR3, the DNA is TGTGCCTGGAGTGTGGGCAGAGAAGCTTTCTTT.

V is TRBV6-6 and J is TRBJ2-3; D is uncertain. The germline V and J ends were trimmed by 4 bases and 6 bases, with 2 bases remaining between them. The CDR3 has 10 residues. CDR1 is MNHNY and CDR2 is SVGAGI in the germline V gene (reference sequence). CDR3 loop: CASSSDTQYF. CDR3 nucleotide sequence: TGTGCCAGCAGTTCGGATACGCAGTATTTT.

The chain has TRBV7-2 and TRBJ2-1; 8 bases map to TRBD2. The CDR3 totals 15 residues. In germline, CDR1 is SGHTA, CDR2 FQGNSA. V was clipped by 5 bases and J by 7 bases; unmatched bases: 10. This chain's CDR3 is CASSRTGLVGNEQFF. Written as DNA, the CDR3 is TGTGCCAGCAGCCGAACGGGACTAGTTGGTAATGAGCAGTTCTTC.

The table lists this clone with a count of one. This same CDR3 is encoded by further DNA sequences in the sample. V usage is TRBV7-3 and J usage is TRBJ2-3; the match to TRBD1 covers 7 bases. This CDR3 is 15 amino acids long. Germline CDR1 is SGHTA and CDR2 is FQGTGA. Trimming removed 5 bases from V and 1 base from J; junction bases left unmatched: 6. The CDR3 DNA follows: TGTGCCAGCAGCCCAAGACAGGGCGGCACAGATACGCAGTATTTT. Translation gives CASSPRQGGTDTQYF.

The chain carries TRBV6-5 and TRBJ2-2; D call uncertain. Germline V lookup: CDR1 MNHEY, CDR2 SVGAGI. This CDR3 comprises 15 residues. V lost 5 bases and J lost 1, with 11 bases in between. CDR3 region: CASSRAFWNTGELFF. CDR3 nucleotide sequence: TGTGCCAGCAGTAGGGCATTTTGGAACACCGGGGAGCTGTTTTTT.

The chain has TRBV6-1 and TRBJ1-1; a weak D match, TRBD1 (5 bases). The CDR3 extends over 15 amino acids. CDR1 and CDR2 from the germline V gene are MNHNS and SASEGT. V was shortened by 0 bases and J by 4 bases, with 12 bases between the two germline ends. This chain's CDR3 is CASSEARRGGTEAFF. The DNA for the CDR3 is TGTGCCAGCAGTGAAGCTCGGAGGGGAGGCACTGAAGCTTTCTTT.

This clone was counted once. The J gene is TRBJ2-1, the V gene TRBV5-8; D perhaps matches TRBD2 (6 bases). This CDR3 comprises 11 residues. In germline, CDR1 is SGHTS, CDR2 YDEGEE. V was trimmed by 1 base and J by 12 bases, leaving 8 bases between them. The CDR3 DNA reads as TGTGCCAGCAGCTTGCCGGGAGCGCAGTTCTTC. Translation: CASSLPGAQFF.

The CDR3 bases are TGTGCCAGCTCAGATACAGTAGACGGTCAGCCCCAGCATTTT. Its translation: CASSDTVDGQPQHF. This rearrangement joins TRBV18 to TRBJ1-5; D is undetermined. CDR3 size: 14 residues. Looked up from germline, CDR1 is KGHSH and CDR2 is LQKENI. Trimming took off 5 bases at V and 6 bases at J, with 14 bases between the two ends.

This rearrangement joins TRBV6-1 to TRBJ1-1, with D unresolved. The length of the CDR3 is 13 residues. Germline assignment: CDR1 MNHNS and CDR2 SASEGT. V shed 7 bases and J shed 6 bases, with 15 bases lying between them. The CDR3 region has the DNA TGTGCCAGCACTAAAAACCGGGCCTCTGAAGCTTTCTTT. Amino acid sequence: CASTKNRASEAFF.

V is TRBV28 and J is TRBJ2-2; D remains unclear. V dropped 6 bases and J dropped 2 bases, with 7 bases sitting between them. CDR3 length: 13 amino acids. In germline, CDR1 is MDHEN, CDR2 SYDVKM. The CDR3 DNA follows: TGTGCCAGCAGGGGTGTAAACACCGGGGAGCTGTTTTTT. Translating gives CASRGVNTGELFF.

Comments on this clone: Other DNA sequences in this specimen translate into the identical CDR3. V and J are TRBV15 and TRBJ2-2, with no clear D. The CDR3 runs 13 residues. Germline V gene sequence: CDR1 LNHNV, CDR2 YYDKDF (reference sequence). V gave up 3 bases and J gave up 2 bases, with 4 bases separating them. The CDR3 region is CATSRDNTGELFF. CDR3 in DNA: TGTGCCACCAGCAGGGATAACACCGGGGAGCTGTTTTTT.

The rearrangement joins TRBV2 to TRBJ2-7; tentatively, D is TRBD1 (5 bases). CDR1 and CDR2 (germline): SNHLY, FYNNEI. V shed 8 bases and J shed 0 bases, with 14 bases lying between them. The CDR3 spans 14 residues. Written as DNA, the CDR3 is TGTGCCAGCCAGGACACCATGATCTCCTACGAGCAGTACTTC. It translates to CASQDTMISYEQYF.

The V gene is TRBV7-2, the J gene TRBJ2-2; D unclear. Trimming took off 5 bases at V and 6 bases at J, with 16 bases between the two ends. Germline CDR1 SGHTA, CDR2 FQGNSA. The CDR3 runs 15 residues. The DNA for the CDR3 is TGTGCCAGCAGCCCCATTTCGGCCTCCGCCGGGGAGCTGTTTTTT. Its protein product is CASSPISASAGELFF.

The V and J genes are TRBV7-2 and TRBJ2-5; maybe TRBD1 (6 bases). V lost 5 bases to trimming and J lost 9 bases, with 13 bases between them. Germline loops: CDR1 SGHTA, CDR2 FQGNSA. This CDR3 spans 12 amino acids. CDR3 region: CASSPQGLPQYF. The DNA for the CDR3 is TGTGCCAGCAGCCCCCAGGGGTTGCCCCAGTACTTC.

The count of this clone is one. J is TRBJ1-2 and V is TRBV6-5, with a tentative D call TRBD1 (6 bases). Trimming removed 7 bases from V and 4 bases from J, with 13 bases in between. The CDR3 loop spans 13 amino acids. Germline values: CDR1 MNHEY, CDR2 SVGAGI. CDR3 protein: CASTPTGSYGYTF. CDR3 DNA: TGTGCCAGCACCCCGACAGGATCCTATGGCTACACCTTC.

This chain links TRBV25-1 with TRBJ2-3, with 7 nucleotides matching TRBD1. The length of the CDR3 is 14 residues. The germline V gene has CDR1 MGHDK and CDR2 SYGVNS. J lost 2 bases, V lost 5 bases, and 4 bases had no gene match. CDR3 residues: CASSRDRSTDTQYF. The CDR3 region has the DNA TGTGCCAGCAGTCGGGACAGATCCACAGATACGCAGTATTTT.

This clone has a single count. The V gene is TRBV19, the J gene TRBJ2-7, with 11 bases matching TRBD2. The CDR3 is 16 amino acids. V lost 4 bases to trimming and J lost 6 bases; unmatched junction nucleotides: 11. CDR1 is LNHDA and CDR2 is SQIVND in the germline V gene (reference sequence). In DNA form, the CDR3 reads TGTGCCAGTAGTAAGGAGGAGAGACTAGCGGGATCCGAGCAGTACTTC. Its protein product is CASSKEERLAGSEQYF.

The chain employs TRBV30 and TRBJ2-5, with a possible D match to TRBD2 (5 bases). Germline values: CDR1 GTSNPN, CDR2 SVGIG (reference sequence). This CDR3 spans 15 amino acids. Trimming shortened V by 0 bases and J by 4 bases, and 15 bases separated the two germline ends. CDR3 protein: CAWSVRRVGVETQYF. CDR3 in DNA: TGTGCCTGGAGTGTACGACGGGTCGGGGTAGAGACCCAGTACTTC.

V gene TRBV6-5 combines with J gene TRBJ2-7, with 7 bases aligning to TRBD2. The junction had 5 bases not matched to a gene; V was cut back by 0 bases and J by 3 bases. From germline, CDR1 is MNHEY and CDR2 SVGAGI. The CDR3 runs 15 residues. The CDR3: CASSYSAGGDYEQYF. As DNA, the CDR3 is TGTGCCAGCAGTTACTCGGCTGGGGGGGACTACGAGCAGTACTTC.

The chain combines TRBV28 with TRBJ2-3; D not certain. V dropped 1 base and J dropped 1 base, with 9 bases sitting between them. This CDR3 has 15 residues. Germline assignment: CDR1 MDHEN and CDR2 SYDVKM. The CDR3 protein is CASSLSTQGTDTQYF. The DNA for the CDR3 is TGTGCCAGCAGTTTATCGACCCAGGGCACAGATACGCAGTATTTT.

The rearrangement joins TRBV29-1 to TRBJ1-4; D may be TRBD1 (5 bases). The CDR3 is made up of 13 amino acids. Trimming removed 7 bases from V and 2 bases from J, with 11 bases in between. Germline CDR1 and CDR2: SQVTM and ANQGSEA. CDR3 sequence: CSGRGATNEKLFF. CDR3 in DNA: TGCAGCGGAAGAGGGGCGACTAATGAAAAACTGTTTTTT.

Regarding this clone: Distinct nucleotide sequences in the sample also encode this CDR3. The V and J genes are TRBV11-2 and TRBJ2-1; D is possibly TRBD2 (6 bases). The germline V and J ends were trimmed by 1 base and 6 bases, with 7 bases remaining between them. Germline V gene sequence: CDR1 SGHAT, CDR2 FQNNGV. This CDR3 has 13 residues. The CDR3 DNA is TGTGCCAGCAGCTTAGGGGGAGGCAATGAGCAGTTCTTC. Translated, it gives CASSLGGGNEQFF.

This sequence joins TRBV5-1 and TRBJ2-2; tentative D call: TRBD2 (5 bases). Deletions cut 4 bases from V and 6 bases from J, with 13 bases between. The CDR3 sequence is 14 residues long. Germline V lookup: CDR1 SGHRS, CDR2 YFSETQ. Written as DNA, the CDR3 is TGCGCCAGCAGCGGGAACCTCGGGGCCGGGGAGCTGTTTTTT. Translating gives CASSGNLGAGELFF.

For the CDR3, the DNA is TGTGCCAGCCGGGGTGGGAATGAGCAGTTCTTC. Its translation: CASRGGNEQFF. The chain has TRBV4-2 and TRBJ2-1; tentatively, D is TRBD2 (5 bases). Between the trimmed V and J ends, which lost 8 bases and 7 bases, there was a span of 9 bases. The germline V gene encodes CDR1 LGHNA and CDR2 YNFKEQ. CDR3 size: 11 residues.

The J gene is TRBJ2-3, the V gene TRBV5-1; 8 positions match TRBD1. J gave up 4 bases and V 8 bases, and 9 bases lay outside the gene matches. CDR1 SGHRS and CDR2 YFSETQ come from the germline V gene. The CDR3 is made up of 14 amino acids. This chain's CDR3 is CASRTGSVADTQYF. The CDR3 nucleotides are TGCGCCAGTCGGACAGGGTCGGTTGCAGATACGCAGTATTTT. Drawing the rest from reference TRBV5-1 and TRBJ2-3, the complete variable domain is KAGVTQTPRYLIKTRGQQVTLSCSPISGHRSVSWYQQTPGQGLQFLFEYFSETQRNKGNFPGRFSGRQFSNSRSEMNVSTLELGDSALYLCASRTGSVADTQYFGPGTRLTVL.

This clone was observed once. The rearrangement links TRBV2 to TRBJ2-2; D is possibly TRBD1 (6 bases). V lost 11 bases and J 3 bases, leaving 13 bases between the germline ends. CDR3 size: 13 residues. From germline, CDR1 is SNHLY and CDR2 FYNNEI. This CDR3 reads CAGRDTYTGELFF. DNA of the CDR3: TGTGCCGGCCGGGACACCTACACCGGGGAGCTGTTTTTT.

This clone has only a few counts. CDR3 sequence reads: CASGARYEQYF. The CDR3 DNA follows: TGTGCCAGCGGGGCTAGGTACGAGCAGTACTTC. The genes are TRBV2 and TRBJ2-7; a possible D gene is TRBD1 (5 bases). The CDR3 spans 11 residues. Trimming stripped 8 bases from V and 4 bases from J, with 9 bases between. In germline, CDR1 is SNHLY, CDR2 FYNNEI. The variable domain in full, with the rest retrieved from reference TRBV2 and TRBJ2-7, is EPEVTQTPSHQVTQMGQEVILRCVPISNHLYFYWYRQILGQKVEFLVSFYNNEISEKSEIFDDQFSVERPDGSNFTLKIRSTKLEDSAMYFCASGARYEQYFGPGTRLTVT.

The chain combines TRBV2 with TRBJ2-7, with a weak D call TRBD1 (6 bases). The V gene's germline CDR1 is SNHLY and CDR2 FYNNEI. This CDR3 spans 14 amino acids. V gave up 5 bases and J gave up 0 bases, with 11 bases separating them. CDR3: CASSLQGISYEQYF. The CDR3 coding sequence is TGTGCCAGCAGTCTCCAGGGGATCTCCTACGAGCAGTACTTC.